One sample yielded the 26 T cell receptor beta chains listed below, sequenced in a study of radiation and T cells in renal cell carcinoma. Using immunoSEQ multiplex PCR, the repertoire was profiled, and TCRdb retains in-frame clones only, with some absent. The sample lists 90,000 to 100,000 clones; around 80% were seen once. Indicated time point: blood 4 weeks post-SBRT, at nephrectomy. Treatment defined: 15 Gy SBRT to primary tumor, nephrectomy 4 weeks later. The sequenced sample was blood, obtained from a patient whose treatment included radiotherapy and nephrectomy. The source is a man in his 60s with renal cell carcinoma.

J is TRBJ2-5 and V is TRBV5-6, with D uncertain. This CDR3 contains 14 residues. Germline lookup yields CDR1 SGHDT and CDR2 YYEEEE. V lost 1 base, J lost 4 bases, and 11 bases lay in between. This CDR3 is CASSLRLIGETQYF. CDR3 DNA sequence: TGTGCCAGCAGCTTGCGCCTAATAGGAGAGACCCAGTACTTC.

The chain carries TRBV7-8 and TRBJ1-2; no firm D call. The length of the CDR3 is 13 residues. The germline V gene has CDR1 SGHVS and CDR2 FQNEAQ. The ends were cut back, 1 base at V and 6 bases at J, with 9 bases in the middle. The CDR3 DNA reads TGTGCCAGCAGCTTAGGCGGGCACGATGGCTACACCTTC. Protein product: CASSLGGHDGYTF.

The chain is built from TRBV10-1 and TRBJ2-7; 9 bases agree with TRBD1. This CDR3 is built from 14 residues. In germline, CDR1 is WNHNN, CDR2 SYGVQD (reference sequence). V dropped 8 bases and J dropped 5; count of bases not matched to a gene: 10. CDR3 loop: CASPSGTGIDEQYF. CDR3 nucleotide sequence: TGCGCCAGCCCATCCGGGACAGGGATCGACGAGCAGTACTTC.

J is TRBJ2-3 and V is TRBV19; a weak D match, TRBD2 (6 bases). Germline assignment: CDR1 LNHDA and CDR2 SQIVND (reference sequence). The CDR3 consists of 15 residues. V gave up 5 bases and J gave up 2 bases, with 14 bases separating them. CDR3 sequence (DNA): TGTGCCAGTAGTCCCTTCGGGGGACCCACAGATACGCAGTATTTT. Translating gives CASSPFGGPTDTQYF.

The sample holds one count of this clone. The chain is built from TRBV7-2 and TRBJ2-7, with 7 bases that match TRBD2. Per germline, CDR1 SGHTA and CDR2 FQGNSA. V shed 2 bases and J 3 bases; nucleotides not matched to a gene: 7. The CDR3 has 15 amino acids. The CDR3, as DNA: TGTGCCAGCAGCTTATGGGCGGGAGAGGGCTACGAGCAGTACTTC. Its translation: CASSLWAGEGYEQYF.

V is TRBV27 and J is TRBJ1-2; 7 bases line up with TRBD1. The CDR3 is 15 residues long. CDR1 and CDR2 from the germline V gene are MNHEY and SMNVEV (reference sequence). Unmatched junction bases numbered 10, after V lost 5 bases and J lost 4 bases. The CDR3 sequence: CASSQGTAPRYGYTF. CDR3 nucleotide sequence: TGTGCCAGCAGTCAAGGGACAGCCCCACGCTATGGCTACACCTTC.

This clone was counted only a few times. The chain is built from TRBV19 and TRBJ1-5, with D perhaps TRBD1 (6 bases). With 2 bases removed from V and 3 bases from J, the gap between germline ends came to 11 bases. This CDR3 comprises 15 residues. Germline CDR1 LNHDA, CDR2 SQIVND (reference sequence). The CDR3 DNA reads TGTGCCAGTAGTATAAAACAGGGTTACAATCAGCCCCAGCATTTT. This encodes CASSIKQGYNQPQHF. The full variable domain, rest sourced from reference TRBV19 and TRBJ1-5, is DGGITQSPKYLFRKEGQNVTLSCEQNLNHDAMYWYRQDPGQGLRLIYYSQIVNDFQKGDIAEGYSVSREKKESFPLTVTSAQKNPTAFYLCASSIKQGYNQPQHFGDGTRLSIL.

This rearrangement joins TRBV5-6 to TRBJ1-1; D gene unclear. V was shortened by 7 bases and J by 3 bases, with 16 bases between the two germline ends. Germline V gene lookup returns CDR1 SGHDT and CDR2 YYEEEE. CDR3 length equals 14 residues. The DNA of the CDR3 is TGTGCCAGCCGTCGTAAGGAGGGTTACACTGAAGCTTTCTTT. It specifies CASRRKEGYTEAFF.

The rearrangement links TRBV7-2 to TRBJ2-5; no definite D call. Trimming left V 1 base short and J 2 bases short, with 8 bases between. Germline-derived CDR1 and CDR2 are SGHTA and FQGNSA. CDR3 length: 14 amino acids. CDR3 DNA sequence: TGTGCCAGCAGCTTAGTACACCAACAAGAGACCCAGTACTTC. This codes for CASSLVHQQETQYF.

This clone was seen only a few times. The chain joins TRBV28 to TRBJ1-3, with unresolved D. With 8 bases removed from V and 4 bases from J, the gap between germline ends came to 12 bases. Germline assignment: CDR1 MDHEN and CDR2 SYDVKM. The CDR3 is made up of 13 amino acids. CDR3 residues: CASYRAQGNTIYF. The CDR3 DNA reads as TGTGCCAGCTACCGGGCCCAAGGAAACACCATATATTTT.

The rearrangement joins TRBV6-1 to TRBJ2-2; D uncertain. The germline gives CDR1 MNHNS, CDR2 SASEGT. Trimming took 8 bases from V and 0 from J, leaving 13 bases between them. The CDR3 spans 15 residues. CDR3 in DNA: TGTGCCAGCGGGTTCCATTCATCGAACACCGGGGAGCTGTTTTTT. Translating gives CASGFHSSNTGELFF.

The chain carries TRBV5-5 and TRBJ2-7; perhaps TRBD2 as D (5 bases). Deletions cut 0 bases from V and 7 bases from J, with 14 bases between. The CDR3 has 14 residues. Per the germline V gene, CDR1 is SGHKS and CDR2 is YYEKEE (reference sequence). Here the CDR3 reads CASSLGAGVWEQYF. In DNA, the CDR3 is TGTGCCAGCAGCTTGGGGGCGGGCGTGTGGGAGCAGTACTTC.

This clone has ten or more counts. The CDR3, as DNA: TGCGCCAGCAGCCAAGATGCGTATGGAGGGGAAAAACTGTTTTTT. It specifies CASSQDAYGGEKLFF. This chain connects TRBV4-3 to TRBJ1-4; D ambiguous. The CDR3 is 15 amino acids. Between the trimmed V and J ends, which lost 0 bases and 8 bases, there was a span of 13 bases. Per germline, CDR1 LGHNA and CDR2 YSLEER.

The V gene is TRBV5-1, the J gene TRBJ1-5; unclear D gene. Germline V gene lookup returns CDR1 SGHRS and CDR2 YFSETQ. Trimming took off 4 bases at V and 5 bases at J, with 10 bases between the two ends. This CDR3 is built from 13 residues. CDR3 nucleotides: TGCGCCAGCAGCATCGAAGCAGATCAGCCCCAGCATTTT. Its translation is CASSIEADQPQHF.

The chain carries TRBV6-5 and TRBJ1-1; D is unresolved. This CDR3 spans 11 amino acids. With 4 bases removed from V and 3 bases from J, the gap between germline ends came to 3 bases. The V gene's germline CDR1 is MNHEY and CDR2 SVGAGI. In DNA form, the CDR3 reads TGTGCCAGCAGTTCGGACACTGAAGCTTTCTTT. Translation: CASSSDTEAFF.

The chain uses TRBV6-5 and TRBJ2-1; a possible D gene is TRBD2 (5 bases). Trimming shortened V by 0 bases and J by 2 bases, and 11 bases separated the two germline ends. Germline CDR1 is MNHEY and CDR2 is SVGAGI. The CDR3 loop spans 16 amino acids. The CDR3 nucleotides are TGTGCCAGCAGTTACTCGGGCGGGTCCACCTACAATGAGCAGTTCTTC. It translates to CASSYSGGSTYNEQFF.

CDR3 DNA: TGTGCCAGCAGCTTTTCAGGGGCTGGGGCCAACGTCCTGACTTTC. Amino acids: CASSFSGAGANVLTF. V is TRBV5-6 and J is TRBJ2-6; a possible D gene is TRBD1 (6 bases). The germline V and J ends were trimmed by 2 bases and 2 bases, with 8 bases remaining between them. Germline CDR1 SGHDT, CDR2 YYEEEE. CDR3 length: 15 residues.

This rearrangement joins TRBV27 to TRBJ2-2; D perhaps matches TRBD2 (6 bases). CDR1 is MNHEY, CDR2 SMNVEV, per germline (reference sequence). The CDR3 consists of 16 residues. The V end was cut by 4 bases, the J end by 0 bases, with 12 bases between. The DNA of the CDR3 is TGTGCCAGCAGTTATCGGGTAGCGGCGAACACCGGGGAGCTGTTTTTT. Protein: CASSYRVAANTGELFF.

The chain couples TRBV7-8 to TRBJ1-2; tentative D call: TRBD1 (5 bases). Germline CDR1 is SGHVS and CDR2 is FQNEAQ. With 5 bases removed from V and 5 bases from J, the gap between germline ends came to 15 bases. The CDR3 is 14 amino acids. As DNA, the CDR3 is TGTGCCAGCAGCCCGAGCCTGACAGATTATGGCTACACCTTC. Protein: CASSPSLTDYGYTF. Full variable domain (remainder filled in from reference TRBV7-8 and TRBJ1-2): GAGVSQSPRYKVAKRGQDVALRCDPISGHVSLFWYQQALGQGPEFLTYFQNEAQLDKSGLPSDRFFAERPEGSVSTLKIQRTQQEDSAVYLCASSPSLTDYGYTFGSGTRLTVV.

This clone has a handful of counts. CDR3 sequence reads: CASSGDRGLSYEQYF. The CDR3 region has the DNA TGTGCCAGCAGCGGGGACAGGGGACTCTCCTACGAGCAGTACTTC. The rearrangement joins TRBV5-6 to TRBJ2-7; 10 nucleotides agree with TRBD1. V dropped 4 bases and J dropped 0; count of bases not matched to a gene: 4. The CDR3 length is 15 residues. Germline lookup yields CDR1 SGHDT and CDR2 YYEEEE.

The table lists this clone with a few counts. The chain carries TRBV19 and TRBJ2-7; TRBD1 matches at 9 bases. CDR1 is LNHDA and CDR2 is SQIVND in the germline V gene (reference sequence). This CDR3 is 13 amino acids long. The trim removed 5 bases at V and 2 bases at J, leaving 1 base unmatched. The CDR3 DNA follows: TGTGCCAGTAGTCGACAGGGGGCCTACGAGCAGTACTTC. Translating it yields CASSRQGAYEQYF.

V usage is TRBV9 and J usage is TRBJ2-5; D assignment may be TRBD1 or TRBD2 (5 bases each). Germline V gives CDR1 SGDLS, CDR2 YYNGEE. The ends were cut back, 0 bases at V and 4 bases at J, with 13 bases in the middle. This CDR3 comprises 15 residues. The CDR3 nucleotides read TGTGCCAGCAGCGTAGGTCGGGGCGAAGGAGAGACCCAGTACTTC. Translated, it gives CASSVGRGEGETQYF.

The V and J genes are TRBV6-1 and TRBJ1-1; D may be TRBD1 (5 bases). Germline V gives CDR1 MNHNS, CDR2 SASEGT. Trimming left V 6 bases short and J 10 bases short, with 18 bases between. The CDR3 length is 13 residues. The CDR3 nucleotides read TGTGCCAGCAGCGCCGACAGCACCGCTGGAGCTTTCTTT. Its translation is CASSADSTAGAFF.

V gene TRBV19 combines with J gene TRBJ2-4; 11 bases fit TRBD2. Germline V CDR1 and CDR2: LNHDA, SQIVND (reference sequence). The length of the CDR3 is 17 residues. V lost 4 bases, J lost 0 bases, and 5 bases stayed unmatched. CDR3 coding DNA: TGTGCCAGTAGTACCCTAGCGGGGGGTCTAGCCAAAAACATTCAGTACTTC. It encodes CASSTLAGGLAKNIQYF.

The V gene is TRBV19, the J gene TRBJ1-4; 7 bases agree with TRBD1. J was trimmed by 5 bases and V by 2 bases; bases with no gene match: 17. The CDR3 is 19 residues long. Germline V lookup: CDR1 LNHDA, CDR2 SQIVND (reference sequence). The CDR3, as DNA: TGTGCCAGTAGTATATCCGGGAACGGCGTGGCAGGGGGAAATGAAAAACTGTTTTTT. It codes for CASSISGNGVAGGNEKLFF.

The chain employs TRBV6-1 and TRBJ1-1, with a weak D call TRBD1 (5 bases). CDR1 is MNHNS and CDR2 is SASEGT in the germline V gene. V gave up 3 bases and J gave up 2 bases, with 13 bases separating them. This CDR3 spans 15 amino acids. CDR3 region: CASSDGTRPNTEAFF. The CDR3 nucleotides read TGTGCCAGCAGTGATGGGACGAGACCAAACACTGAAGCTTTCTTT.